This section outlines one T cell receptor (beta chain) sequence together with its context. Its antigen is as yet unknown. The entry originates in a study of blood T cells in healthy people across ages. Across the study: Capturing about one barcoded beta molecule per two T cells was achieved by template switching.

The CDR3 is 15 amino acids. Deletions cut 1 base from V and 3 bases from J, with 13 bases between. Germline lookup yields CDR1 LGHDT and CDR2 YNNKEL (reference sequence). Study-wide results and caveats: Estimates based on one million T cells were treated as lower bounds.

For the second PCR, which ran for 7 to 11 cycles, a sample-barcoded 5' primer and a J-beta primer mix were used. From the 5' RACE reads, TCRdb called clonotypes with MiXCR, one entry per CDR3 protein. This sample has around 900,000 distinct CDR3 sequences; more than 25% occur once, and the top ten carry 15% to 20%. This chain joins TRBV3-1 and TRBJ2-7, with D perhaps being TRBD1 or TRBD2 (5 bases each). The clonotype was recovered from a woman aged 80 or over in good health. The specimen sequenced was blood. Here the CDR3 reads CASSQGGPGRYEQYF. As DNA, the CDR3 is TGTGCCAGCAGCCAAGGGGGCCCGGGGCGCTACGAGCAGTACTTC.